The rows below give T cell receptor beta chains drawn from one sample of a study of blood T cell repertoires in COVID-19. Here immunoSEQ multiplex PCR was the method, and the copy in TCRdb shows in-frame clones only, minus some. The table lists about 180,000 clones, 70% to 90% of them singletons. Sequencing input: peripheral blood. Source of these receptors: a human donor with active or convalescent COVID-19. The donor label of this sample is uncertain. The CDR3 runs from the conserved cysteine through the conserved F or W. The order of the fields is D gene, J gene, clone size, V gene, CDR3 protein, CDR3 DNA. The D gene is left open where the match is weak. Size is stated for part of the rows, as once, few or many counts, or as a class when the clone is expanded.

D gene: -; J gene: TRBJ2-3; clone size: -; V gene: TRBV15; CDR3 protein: CATNPDYPYVDTQYF; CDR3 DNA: TGTGCCACCAACCCGGACTACCCATACGTAGATACGCAGTATTTT
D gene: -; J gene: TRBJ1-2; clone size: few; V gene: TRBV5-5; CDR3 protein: CASSNSNYGYTF; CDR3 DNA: TGTGCCAGCAGCAACAGTAACTATGGCTACACCTTC
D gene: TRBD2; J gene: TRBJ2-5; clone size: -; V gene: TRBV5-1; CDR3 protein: CASSPRTSGRAETQYF; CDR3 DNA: TGCGCCAGCAGCCCCCGGACTAGCGGGAGGGCAGAGACCCAGTACTTC
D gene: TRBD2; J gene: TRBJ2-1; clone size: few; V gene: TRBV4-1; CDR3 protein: CASSHPGLAGGPRNNEQFF; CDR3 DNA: TGCGCCAGCAGCCACCCCGGACTAGCGGGGGGGCCAAGGAACAATGAGCAGTTCTTC
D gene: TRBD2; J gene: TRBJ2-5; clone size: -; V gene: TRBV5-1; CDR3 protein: CASSGGREGLQYF; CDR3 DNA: TGCGCCAGCAGCGGGGGGCGGGAGGGCCTCCAGTACTTC
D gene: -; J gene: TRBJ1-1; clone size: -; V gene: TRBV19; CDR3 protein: CATFPGALMNTEAFF; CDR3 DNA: TGTGCCACTTTCCCAGGGGCCCTTATGAACACTGAAGCTTTCTTT
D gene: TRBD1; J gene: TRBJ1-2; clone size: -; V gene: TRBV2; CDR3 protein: CASMTGTNYGYTF; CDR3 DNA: TGTGCCAGCATGACAGGGACTAACTATGGCTACACCTTC
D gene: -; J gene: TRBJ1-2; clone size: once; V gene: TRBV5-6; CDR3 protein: CASSLGAGVLGYTF; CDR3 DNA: TGTGCCAGCAGCCTGGGGGCAGGGGTCCTTGGCTACACCTTC
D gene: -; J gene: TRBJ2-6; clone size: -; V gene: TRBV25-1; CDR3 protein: CASSADTTSGANVLTF; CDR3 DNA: TGTGCCAGCAGCGCAGACACCACCTCTGGGGCCAACGTCCTGACTTTC
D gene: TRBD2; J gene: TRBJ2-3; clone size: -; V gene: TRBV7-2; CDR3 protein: CASSLRSASGYTDTQYF; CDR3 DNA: TGTGCCAGCAGCTTACGGTCGGCTAGCGGATACACAGATACGCAGTATTTT
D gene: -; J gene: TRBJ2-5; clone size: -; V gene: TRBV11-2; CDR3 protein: CASSLTRTGTGETQYF; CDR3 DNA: TGTGCCAGCAGCTTAACCCGAACAGGGACCGGCGAGACCCAGTACTTC
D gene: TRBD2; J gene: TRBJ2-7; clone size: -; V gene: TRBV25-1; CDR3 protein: CASSELGTSDEQYF; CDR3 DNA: TGTGCCAGCAGTGAATTAGGGACTAGCGACGAGCAGTACTTC
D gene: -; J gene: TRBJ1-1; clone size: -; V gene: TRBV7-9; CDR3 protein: CASSLGRVDTEAFF; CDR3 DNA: TGTGCCAGCAGCTTAGGCAGGGTCGACACTGAAGCTTTCTTT
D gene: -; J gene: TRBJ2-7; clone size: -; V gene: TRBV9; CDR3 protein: CASSDRANNEQYF; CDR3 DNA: TGTGCCAGCAGCGACAGGGCCAACAACGAGCAGTACTTC
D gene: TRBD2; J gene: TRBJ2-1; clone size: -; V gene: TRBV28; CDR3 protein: CASSLWPGLAGVEQFF; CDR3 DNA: TGTGCCAGCAGTTTATGGCCGGGACTAGCGGGAGTTGAGCAGTTCTTC
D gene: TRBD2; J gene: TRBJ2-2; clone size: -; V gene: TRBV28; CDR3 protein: CASSSGLAGHTGELFF; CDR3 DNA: TGTGCCAGCAGTTCGGGACTAGCGGGGCATACCGGGGAGCTGTTTTTT
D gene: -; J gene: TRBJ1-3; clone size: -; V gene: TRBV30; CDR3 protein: CAWTRWAVKGNTIYF; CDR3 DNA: TGTGCCTGGACCCGATGGGCAGTTAAGGGAAACACCATATATTTT
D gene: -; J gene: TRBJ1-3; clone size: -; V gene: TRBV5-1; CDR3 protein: CASRPRTDSGNTIYF; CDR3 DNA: TGCGCCAGCAGACCGAGGACAGACTCTGGAAACACCATATATTTT
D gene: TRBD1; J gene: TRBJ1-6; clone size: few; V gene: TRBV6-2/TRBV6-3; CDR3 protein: CASRPGQGDSPLHF; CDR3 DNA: TGTGCCAGCAGACCTGGACAGGGAGATTCACCCCTCCACTTT
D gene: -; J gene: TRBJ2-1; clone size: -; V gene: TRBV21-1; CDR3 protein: CASSKSGAGTSFYNEQFF; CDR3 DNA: TGTGCCAGCAGCAAAAGTGGGGCAGGGACTAGCTTTTACAATGAGCAGTTCTTC
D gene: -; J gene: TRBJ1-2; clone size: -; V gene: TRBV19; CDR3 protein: CASSSPTEPNYGYTF; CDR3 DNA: TGTGCCAGTAGTTCGCCCACAGAACCTAACTATGGCTACACCTTC
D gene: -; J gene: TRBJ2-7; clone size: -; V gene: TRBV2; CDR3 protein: CASSEVGWANYEQYF; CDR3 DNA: TGTGCCAGCAGTGAAGTTGGGTGGGCTAACTACGAGCAGTACTTC
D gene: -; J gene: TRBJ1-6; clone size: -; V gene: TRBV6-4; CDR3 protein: CASSTGRNSPLHF; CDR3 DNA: TGTGCCAGCAGCACAGGGCGCAATTCACCCCTCCACTTT
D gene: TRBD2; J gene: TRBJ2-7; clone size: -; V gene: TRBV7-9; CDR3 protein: CASSSFGSGRSEQYF; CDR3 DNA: TGTGCCAGCAGCTCCTTCGGTAGCGGGAGATCCGAGCAGTACTTC
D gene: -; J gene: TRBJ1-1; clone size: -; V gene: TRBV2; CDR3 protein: CASRTGHDGVGNTEAFF; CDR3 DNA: TGTGCCAGCAGGACGGGACACGACGGGGTGGGGAACACTGAAGCTTTCTTT
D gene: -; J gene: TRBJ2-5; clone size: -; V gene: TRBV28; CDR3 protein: CASSFRETQYF; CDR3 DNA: TGTGCCAGCAGTTTCAGGGAGACCCAGTACTTC